The 15 T cell receptor beta chains listed next were all sequenced from one sample in a study of shared clonotypes between healthy human individuals. Positively selected for CCR7, the CD45RO-negative cells used as naive CD8 cells excluded terminally differentiated effector memory CD45RA+ cells. Assay: immunoSEQ multiplex PCR; the TCRdb copy retains only in-frame clones and omits some. The profile shows millions of clones, under 95% of them singletons. The specimen was naive CD8+ T cells from PBMCs. The receptors stem from a man aged 18 to 29 in good health. Some clones in this sample may be carry-over from other donors' samples.

The CDR3 DNA reads as TGTGCCAGCAGCTTAGCTGGTAGCGGGAGCCGTGAGCAGTTCTTC. Its protein product is CASSLAGSGSREQFF. V gene TRBV11-1 combines with J gene TRBJ2-1; TRBD2 aligns across 9 bases. Per the germline V gene, CDR1 is SGHAT and CDR2 is FQDESV (reference sequence). The CDR3 is made up of 15 amino acids. J was trimmed by 9 bases and V by 0 bases; bases with no gene match: 6.

This clone appeared once. This chain joins TRBV5-6 and TRBJ2-1, with 13 positions matching TRBD2. V was clipped by 4 bases and J by 9 bases; unmatched bases: 10. CDR3 length: 16 residues. Germline V lookup: CDR1 SGHDT, CDR2 YYEEEE. CDR3 nucleotide sequence: TGTGCCAGCAGCCTGGCCCTACTAGCGGGAGGGGCTGAGCAGTTCTTC. It yields the protein CASSLALLAGGAEQFF.

The chain combines TRBV19 with TRBJ1-2; TRBD1 is a possible D gene (5 bases). Looked up from germline, CDR1 is LNHDA and CDR2 is SQIVND (reference sequence). Trimming stripped 9 bases from V and 4 bases from J, with 18 bases between. The CDR3 consists of 14 residues. The CDR3 spells CASNTRGSTYGYTF. CDR3 nucleotide sequence: TGTGCCAGCAACACAAGGGGCAGTACCTATGGCTACACCTTC. Full variable domain (remainder filled in from reference TRBV19 and TRBJ1-2): DGGITQSPKYLFRKEGQNVTLSCEQNLNHDAMYWYRQDPGQGLRLIYYSQIVNDFQKGDIAEGYSVSREKKESFPLTVTSAQKNPTAFYLCASNTRGSTYGYTFGSGTRLTVV.

As regards this clone: The identical CDR3 is also encoded by other nucleotide sequences in the sample. The chain recombines TRBV9 with TRBJ2-1; D gene uncertain. Germline V gene data show CDR1 as SGDLS and CDR2 as YYNGEE. CDR3 size: 11 residues. V was shortened by 3 bases and J by 6 bases, with 4 bases between the two germline ends. CDR3 nucleotides: TGTGCCAGCAGCGCCGGCAATGAGCAGTTCTTC. Translation: CASSAGNEQFF.

The chain combines TRBV4-2 with TRBJ2-7; possible D gene TRBD2, 6 bases. V dropped 0 bases and J dropped 5 bases, with 17 bases sitting between them. The CDR3 runs to 16 residues. Per the germline V gene, CDR1 is LGHNA and CDR2 is YNFKEQ. The CDR3 DNA reads TGTGCCAGCAGCCAAGATTGGTCGGGGGATAGGAACGAGCAGTACTTC. This encodes CASSQDWSGDRNEQYF.

The rearrangement uses TRBV5-1 and TRBJ2-7; unclear D gene. The germline gives CDR1 SGHRS, CDR2 YFSETQ. V dropped 2 bases and J dropped 0 bases, with 12 bases sitting between them. There are 15 residues in the CDR3. This CDR3 is CASSFSIGSSYEQYF. The CDR3 DNA sequence: TGCGCCAGCAGCTTTTCAATAGGTTCCTCCTACGAGCAGTACTTC. The entire variable domain, with the rest obtained from reference TRBV5-1 and TRBJ2-7, is as follows: KAGVTQTPRYLIKTRGQQVTLSCSPISGHRSVSWYQQTPGQGLQFLFEYFSETQRNKGNFPGRFSGRQFSNSRSEMNVSTLELGDSALYLCASSFSIGSSYEQYFGPGTRLTVT.

This chain links TRBV19 with TRBJ2-7; weak D call: TRBD1 (6 bases). CDR1 and CDR2 (germline): LNHDA, SQIVND (reference sequence). V gave up 6 bases and J gave up 2 bases, with 14 bases separating them. The length of the CDR3 is 14 residues. The CDR3 nucleotides read TGTGCCAGTAGGACCAGGGGCGGTCCCTACGAGCAGTACTTC. This codes for CASRTRGGPYEQYF.

The V gene is TRBV6-4, the J gene TRBJ2-1; 7 bases agree with TRBD1. This CDR3 has 16 amino acids. The trim removed 3 bases at V and 7 bases at J, leaving 12 bases unmatched. Germline loops: CDR1 MRHNA, CDR2 SNTAGT. The CDR3, as DNA: TGTGCCAGCAGTGAAAGTACGGTAGGGGGCGTTAATGAGCAGTTCTTC. Translation: CASSESTVGGVNEQFF.

The V call is TRBV5-1, the J call TRBJ1-1; the D is unclear. V shed 5 bases and J shed 3 bases, with 14 bases lying between them. This CDR3 has 14 amino acids. The germline V gene encodes CDR1 SGHRS and CDR2 YFSETQ. The chain's CDR3 is CASRPGLGDTEAFF. The CDR3 coding sequence is TGCGCCAGCAGGCCGGGTTTGGGAGACACTGAAGCTTTCTTT.

The V gene is TRBV19, the J gene TRBJ1-4, with 9 bases identical to TRBD1. This CDR3 has 15 residues. Trimming at V came to 4 bases and at J to 4 bases, leaving 4 bases not matched to a gene. The germline gives CDR1 LNHDA, CDR2 SQIVND (reference sequence). As DNA, the CDR3 is TGTGCCAGTAGTACAAGGACAGGGGTTAATGAAAAACTGTTTTTT. This translates into CASSTRTGVNEKLFF.

The chain combines TRBV28 with TRBJ2-3, with D perhaps matching TRBD1 or TRBD2 (5 bases each). V lost 3 bases and J lost 5, with 12 bases in between. The CDR3 runs to 14 residues. Per the germline V gene, CDR1 is MDHEN and CDR2 is SYDVKM. CDR3 coding DNA: TGTGCCAGCAGTTTGGGGCGGGCTGGAGATACGCAGTATTTT. Protein product: CASSLGRAGDTQYF.

This sequence joins TRBV5-8 and TRBJ1-1; the D is unclear. The CDR3 has 14 amino acids. Deletions cut 1 base from V and 0 bases from J, with 7 bases between. Per germline, CDR1 SGHTS and CDR2 YDEGEE. The CDR3 DNA follows: TGTGCCAGCAGCTTGAAGCTTATGAACACTGAAGCTTTCTTT. The encoded protein is CASSLKLMNTEAFF.

V is TRBV11-2 and J is TRBJ1-5, with D perhaps TRBD1 (6 bases). Deletions cut 2 bases from V and 4 bases from J, with 9 bases between. Germline V lookup: CDR1 SGHAT, CDR2 FQNNGV. The CDR3 extends over 14 amino acids. For the CDR3, the DNA is TGTGCCAGCAGCTTACGGACAGAAAATCAGCCCCAGCATTTT. This encodes CASSLRTENQPQHF. The entire variable domain, with the rest obtained from reference TRBV11-2 and TRBJ1-5, is as follows: EAGVAQSPRYKIIEKRQSVAFWCNPISGHATLYWYQQILGQGPKLLIQFQNNGVVDDSQLPKDRFSAERLKGVDSTLKIQPAKLEDSAVYLCASSLRTENQPQHFGDGTRLSIL.

V is TRBV2 and J is TRBJ2-3, with D unresolved. Trimming shortened V by 11 bases and J by 2 bases, and 17 bases separated the two germline ends. Germline CDR1 and CDR2: SNHLY and FYNNEI. The CDR3 sequence is 14 residues long. CDR3 amino acids: CALSGLPNTDTQYF. CDR3 DNA sequence: TGTGCCCTAAGTGGCTTGCCTAACACAGATACGCAGTATTTT.

This chain connects TRBV7-2 to TRBJ2-3; 7 bases align to TRBD1. Germline CDR1 is SGHTA and CDR2 is FQGNSA. V gave up 5 bases and J gave up 11 bases; unmatched junction bases: 7. This CDR3 contains 12 residues. CDR3 nucleotides: TGTGCCAGCAGCCCTCGGGACAGTAAGCAGTATTTT. Translating it yields CASSPRDSKQYF. The variable domain in full, with the rest retrieved from reference TRBV7-2 and TRBJ2-3, is GAGVSQSPSNKVTEKGKDVELRCDPISGHTALYWYRQSLGQGLEFLIYFQGNSAPDKSGLPSDRFSAERTGGSVSTLTIQRTQQEDSAVYLCASSPRDSKQYFGPGTRLTVL.